This record covers a single T cell receptor beta chain. This clonotype was found many times. This clone's antigen is unknown. No qualities accompany the bases; no much larger clone lies one base away. cDNA synthesis used template-switch 5'RACE with a primer carrying a 10-nucleotide random unique molecular identifier tagging each TCR transcript. Every sequencing run covered 15-18 subjects and yielded more than 160 million TCR-beta sequences. Total RNA was extracted with the RNeasy kit. TCR-beta VDJ regions were amplified with primers for the TCR constant region and the 5'RACE anchor, using the KAPA Real-time Library Amplification kit. A first PCR added sample indexes and Illumina adaptors, and a second PCR then raised library yield. After Ampure bead purification, the TCR product of roughly 650 bp was size-selected on a 2% E-gel SizeSelection system. Library quality was checked on a Bioanalyzer, concentration was measured with Qubit, and libraries were quantified with the Kapa Library Quantification kit before pooling. An Illumina HiSeq 2500 was used to sequence the libraries paired-end at 2 x 150 bp. To increase sequence diversity, roughly 24-31% phiX was spiked into each library pool. On the authors' methods: Quality-filtered reads were processed with the UMI-based MiGEC pipeline, and over 85% of raw TCR sequences were removed by the MiGEC pipeline during error correction. VDJ genes were aligned to IMGT germline references, and each clonotype was defined by a unique CDR3 amino acid sequence together with V-J genes. Clonal expansion, Shannon diversity, and CDR3 relatedness (CalcPairwiseDistances, ClusterSamples) were evaluated with VDJtools, and phylogenetic trees were built with CLCbio workbench. Expanded clones were defined as having at least 8 unique UMIs, based on coefficient-of-variation modelling across technical triplicates. TCRdb applied fastp at Q25 and MiXCR to the public reads, then kept only in-frame beta chains. Each entry merges the rows of one CDR3 protein and shows their most common DNA and genes. The authors' filters were not applied to this entry. This sample has about 18,000 distinct CDR3 sequences in its table, and around 10% of those were observed once. The ten most abundant clones make up 25% to 30% of the sample.

This sample was taken from a study of neurological immune-mediated disorders (dated by TCRdb to between 2018 and 2021). About the study as a whole: The study compared peripheral blood TCR-beta repertoires of HTLV-I-associated myelopathy (HAM/TSP) patients, multiple sclerosis patients and healthy controls using UMI-based sequencing. The cohort was made up of approximately 69 subjects, consisting of roughly 15 HAM/TSP patients, some 34 multiple sclerosis patients and around 20 healthy controls. Alongside PBMC samples, the set of more than 85 TCR-beta libraries contained longitudinal samples, technical triplicates, and paired CD4+ and CD8+ T-cell subsets that had been sorted.

General conclusions and limits of the study: Expanded clones from different subjects shared no identical CDR3 amino acid sequences, which suggests that TCR-beta repertoires were private in all groups. TCR clonal expansion was highest in HAM/TSP patients and lowest in MS patients, with MS patients falling below even healthy controls.

The CDR3 measures 15 amino acids from cysteine to phenylalanine. The sequence is cut down to CDR3 DNA, 45 bases in frame from base 1. Trimming accounts for 5 bases at V and 7 bases at J, while the number of junction bases matched to no gene is 8. According to the germline V gene (reference sequence), CDR1 reads PRHDT and CDR2 reads FYEKMQ. Blood bank volunteers in Maryland, USA served as the healthy controls. For the sorted-subset TCR libraries, the starting material was around 1 million sorted CD4+ or CD8+ T cells. Peripheral blood underwent Ficoll-Hypaque density gradient centrifugation to isolate PBMCs, which were then cryopreserved in liquid nitrogen. The study also sequenced paired sorted CD4+ and CD8+ subsets from healthy controls, HAM/TSP patients and MS patients.

The sequence came from a woman in her 50s in good health. Recombination connected TRBV13 to TRBJ2-1; 10 junctional bases match TRBD1. The sequencing sample was made of CD8+ T cells from blood. In nucleotides, the sequence is TGTGCCAGCAGCCACCCGGGACAGGGGAGGAATGAGCAGTTCTTC. Its protein product is CASSHPGQGRNEQFF. The CDR3, completed at both ends by the reference TRBV13 and TRBJ2-1 genes, gives the full variable domain AAGVIQSPRHLIKEKRETATLKCYPIPRHDTVYWYQQGPGQDPQFLISFYEKMQSDKGSIPDRFSAQQFSDYHSELNMSSLELGDSALYFCASSHPGQGRNEQFFGPGTRLTVL.